This passage covers 24 T cell receptor beta chains from one sample sequenced in a study of T-cell reconstitution after alpha-beta-depleted transplantation in children. TCRbeta library preparation incorporated unique molecular identifiers. MiXCR, applied by TCRdb to the PCR reads, yields one record per CDR3 protein. The table lists 450,000 to 500,000 distinct CDR3 sequences, 9.5% to 15% of them singletons. The sequences come from PBMCs from the stem cell graft donor, collected from the stem cell graft. All receptors derive from a human donor who donated a stem cell graft to a child with combined immunodeficiency.

The sample holds many counts of this clonotype. V gene TRBV7-8 combines with J gene TRBJ1-1, with D maybe TRBD1 (6 bases). The CDR3 is 16 amino acids. CDR1 is SGHVS and CDR2 is FQNEAQ in the germline V gene. V shed 4 bases and J shed 10 bases, with 25 bases lying between them. The CDR3 sequence: CASSSARAPNRVSAFF. The CDR3 DNA reads as TGTGCCAGCAGCTCCGCTAGGGCGCCGAACAGGGTCTCAGCTTTCTTT. The complete variable domain, with remaining parts taken from reference TRBV7-8 and TRBJ1-1, reads GAGVSQSPRYKVAKRGQDVALRCDPISGHVSLFWYQQALGQGPEFLTYFQNEAQLDKSGLPSDRFFAERPEGSVSTLKIQRTQQEDSAVYLCASSSARAPNRVSAFFGQGTRLTVV.

The chain recombines TRBV29-1 with TRBJ2-7; no clear D gene. Germline CDR1 is SQVTM and CDR2 is ANQGSEA. V was trimmed by 0 bases and J by 2 bases, leaving 11 bases between them. The length of the CDR3 is 14 residues. The chain's CDR3 is CSVEDIRKPYEQYF. DNA for the CDR3: TGCAGCGTTGAAGATATACGGAAGCCCTACGAGCAGTACTTC.

The gene calls are TRBV29-1 and TRBJ2-5; D not certain. This CDR3 has 12 amino acids. Germline V lookup: CDR1 SQVTM, CDR2 ANQGSEA. V was shortened by 4 bases and J by 6 bases, with 12 bases between the two germline ends. This CDR3 is CSVALGWKTQYF. Here the CDR3 DNA reads TGCAGCGTTGCTCTGGGATGGAAGACCCAGTACTTC.

This clonotype was detected only a few times. The chain has TRBV20-1 and TRBJ1-1; no reliable D call. V lost 4 bases and J 7 bases, leaving 25 bases between the germline ends. The CDR3 is made up of 16 amino acids. Germline lookup yields CDR1 DFQATT and CDR2 SNEGSKA (reference sequence). CDR3 sequence (DNA): TGCAGTGCTACCCACAAGGGCCTCGAGGGAGAGTTTGAAGCTTTCTTT. Encoded protein: CSATHKGLEGEFEAFF.

Only a few counts were recorded for this clonotype. This CDR3 reads CASKPIPGTGGGPGANVLTF. The DNA of the CDR3 is TGTGCCAGCAAACCAATCCCCGGGACAGGGGGTGGCCCTGGGGCCAACGTCCTGACTTTC. This chain links TRBV12-3 or TRBV12-4 with TRBJ2-6; TRBD1 matches at 11 bases. The CDR3 has 20 amino acids. Losses at the gene ends were 7 bases for V and 2 bases for J; bases not matched to a gene: 16.

A word on this clonotype: Relative to the germline gene, one junction end is altered; a read error may explain this. CDR3 in amino acids: CASRYGRTGNTGELFF. Here the CDR3 DNA reads TGTGCCAGCCGTTACGGTCGGACTGGGAACACCGGGGAGCTGTTTTTT. This rearrangement joins TRBV6-2 or TRBV6-3 to TRBJ2-2; possible D gene TRBD2, 5 bases. This CDR3 is built from 16 residues. Germline assignment: CDR1 MNHEY and CDR2 SVGEGT.

The genes are TRBV20-1 and TRBJ2-3; no definite D call. Trimming removed 0 bases at V and 2 bases at J, with 6 bases between. This CDR3 has 13 amino acids. Looked up from germline, CDR1 is DFQATT and CDR2 is SNEGSKA (reference sequence). CDR3 sequence: CSARETVTDTQYF. CDR3 coding DNA: TGCAGTGCTAGAGAAACAGTCACAGATACGCAGTATTTT.

Concerning this clonotype itself: A read error is likely, as this CDR3 ends without the conserved phenylalanine or tryptophan. This chain links TRBV20-1 with TRBJ2-7, with TRBD2 identical over 8 bases. V shed 6 bases, J shed 4 bases, and the junction held 14 bases outside the gene matches. CDR1 and CDR2 (germline): DFQATT, SNEGSKA (reference sequence). The CDR3 contains 15 residues. The chain's CDR3 is CSAQLIGVAGYEQYL. The CDR3 bases are TGCAGTGCCCAACTGATCGGGGTAGCGGGGTACGAGCAGTACCTC.

This clonotype was seen many times. The gene calls are TRBV12-3 or TRBV12-4 and TRBJ2-7; 7 bases are a match to TRBD1. CDR3 length: 13 residues. J lost 6 bases, V lost 2 bases, and 4 bases had no gene match. CDR3 protein: CASSLRQGGEQYF. The CDR3 DNA sequence: TGTGCCAGCAGTTTAAGACAGGGCGGCGAGCAGTACTTC.

The chain joins TRBV5-6 to TRBJ2-2, with a possible D match to TRBD1 (5 bases). CDR3 length: 13 amino acids. Germline values: CDR1 SGHDT, CDR2 YYEEEE. V lost 9 bases, J lost 1 base, and 10 bases lay in between. The CDR3 is CATKDKNTGELFF. In DNA, the CDR3 is TGTGCCACCAAGGACAAGAACACCGGGGAGCTGTTTTTT.

V gene TRBV9 combines with J gene TRBJ1-3; D not resolved. The germline CDR1 and CDR2 sequences are SGDLS and YYNGEE. The CDR3 is made up of 15 amino acids. The V end lost 1 base, the J end lost 0 bases, and 8 bases lay between the germline ends. The CDR3 is CASSVSTGSGNTIYF. DNA for the CDR3: TGTGCCAGCAGCGTATCGACGGGCTCTGGAAACACCATATATTTT.

This clonotype was seen only a few times. CDR3 protein: CASTPGGLYGYTF. The CDR3 bases are TGTGCCAGCACTCCCGGCGGGCTCTATGGCTACACCTTC. The V gene is TRBV12-3 or TRBV12-4, the J gene TRBJ1-2; no clear D gene. With 7 bases removed from V and 4 bases from J, the gap between germline ends came to 13 bases. The CDR3 covers 13 residues.

This clonotype was detected only a few times. The rearrangement uses TRBV20-1 and TRBJ2-3; D perhaps matches TRBD1 (5 bases). This CDR3 comprises 16 residues. V was cut by 0 bases and J by 0 bases, with 13 bases left in between. Germline V gene data show CDR1 as DFQATT and CDR2 as SNEGSKA (reference sequence). CDR3 sequence reads: CSARDGAVESTDTQYF. The CDR3 coding sequence is TGCAGTGCTAGAGATGGGGCGGTCGAGAGCACAGATACGCAGTATTTT.

This chain uses TRBV20-1 with TRBJ2-1; a possible D gene is TRBD2 (6 bases). Trimming took off 5 bases at V and 14 bases at J, with 16 bases between the two ends. CDR1 DFQATT and CDR2 SNEGSKA come from the germline V gene (reference sequence). The CDR3 sequence is 11 residues long. This CDR3 is CSALTSTEKFF. The CDR3, as DNA: TGCAGTGCTCTTACTAGCACCGAGAAGTTCTTC.

This chain connects TRBV6-2 or TRBV6-3 to TRBJ2-1, with D perhaps TRBD2 (6 bases). This CDR3 has 15 amino acids. The V end was cut by 4 bases, the J end by 2 bases, with 12 bases between. Germline CDR1 and CDR2: MNHEY and SVGEGT. CDR3 region: CASSSGTQAYNEQFF. The CDR3 DNA sequence: TGTGCCAGCAGTTCCGGGACTCAGGCCTACAATGAGCAGTTCTTC.

In this sample, this clonotype turned up many times. The chain couples TRBV12-3 or TRBV12-4 to TRBJ2-7; 8 bases agree with TRBD2. This CDR3 has 12 residues. The J segment lost 6 bases and the V segment lost 5 bases, leaving 3 bases of the junction unmatched. The CDR3 reads CASSALAGEQYF. In DNA form, the CDR3 reads TGTGCCAGCAGTGCTCTAGCGGGCGAGCAGTACTTC.

The genes are TRBV5-6 and TRBJ2-1; 9 nucleotides match TRBD1. The CDR3 length is 13 residues. Germline V lookup: CDR1 SGHDT, CDR2 YYEEEE. V lost 5 bases and J lost 12; bases outside the gene matches: 9. The CDR3 bases are TGTGCCAGCAGTGCGGGACAGGGTTGGGTGCAGTTCTTC. Translating it yields CASSAGQGWVQFF.

This clonotype was observed a few times. This chain links TRBV2 with TRBJ2-5; 9 bases fit TRBD2. The germline V gene has CDR1 SNHLY and CDR2 FYNNEI. The CDR3 is made up of 13 amino acids. V lost 6 bases, J lost 7 bases, and 6 bases stayed unmatched. The CDR3 loop reads CASRDSGGGTQYF. The CDR3 coding sequence is TGTGCCAGCAGAGATAGCGGGGGCGGGACCCAGTACTTC.

In its sample, this clonotype was seen a few times. The chain links TRBV12-3 or TRBV12-4 to TRBJ2-7; D remains ambiguous. The CDR3 length is 14 residues. V lost 5 bases to trimming and J lost 3 bases, with 14 bases between them. The CDR3 DNA follows: TGTGCCAGCAGTCCAACTTGGGCCTTCTACGAGCAGTACTTC. Its protein product is CASSPTWAFYEQYF.

This clonotype has only a few counts. The chain has TRBV7-2 and TRBJ2-5, with 8 bases lining up with TRBD2. With V trimmed by 7 bases and J by 4 bases, 8 bases remained unmatched. The germline V gene has CDR1 SGHTA and CDR2 FQGNSA. The CDR3 runs to 14 residues. The CDR3 nucleotides read TGTGCCAGCACCCTAAGCGGGAGCAGAGAGACCCAGTACTTC. It codes for CASTLSGSRETQYF. Drawing the rest from reference TRBV7-2 and TRBJ2-5, the complete variable domain is GAGVSQSPSNKVTEKGKDVELRCDPISGHTALYWYRQSLGQGLEFLIYFQGNSAPDKSGLPSDRFSAERTGGSVSTLTIQRTQQEDSAVYLCASTLSGSRETQYFGPGTRLLVL.

The chain links TRBV20-1 to TRBJ2-1; 9 bases fit TRBD2. With 1 base clipped from V and 7 bases from J, the junction kept 14 bases outside the gene matches. The CDR3 totals 17 residues. Germline V gives CDR1 DFQATT, CDR2 SNEGSKA (reference sequence). CDR3 in DNA: TGCAGTGCTAGAGCCCTTGGAGGGGCGGGAGGGTATAATGAGCAGTTCTTC. Amino acids: CSARALGGAGGYNEQFF.

This clonotype was detected only a few times. The chain joins TRBV7-2 to TRBJ1-5; maybe TRBD1 (6 bases). CDR1 and CDR2 from the germline V gene are SGHTA and FQGNSA. The CDR3 sequence is 15 residues long. Trimming left V 6 bases short and J 5 bases short, with 17 bases between. CDR3 loop: CASRTGSPGDQPQHF. For the CDR3, the DNA is TGTGCCAGCAGAACAGGGAGCCCCGGTGATCAGCCCCAGCATTTT.

This clonotype was seen a handful of times. The J gene is TRBJ1-2, the V gene TRBV7-2; D not resolved. The CDR3 has 16 residues. V was shortened by 5 bases and J by 0 bases, with 16 bases between the two germline ends. Germline values: CDR1 SGHTA, CDR2 FQGNSA. For the CDR3, the DNA is TGTGCCAGCAGCCCAACACCGCCGCCGACTAACTATGGCTACACCTTC. Encoded protein: CASSPTPPPTNYGYTF.

V usage is TRBV7-3 and J usage is TRBJ2-5; 9 nucleotides align to TRBD1. This CDR3 is 17 amino acids long. Losses at the gene ends were 5 bases for V and 5 bases for J; bases not matched to a gene: 15. In germline, CDR1 is SGHTA, CDR2 FQGTGA. The CDR3 DNA follows: TGTGCCAGCAGCCCTAACCCCGGGACAGGGAGGTTGGAGACCCAGTACTTC. Protein sequence: CASSPNPGTGRLETQYF.